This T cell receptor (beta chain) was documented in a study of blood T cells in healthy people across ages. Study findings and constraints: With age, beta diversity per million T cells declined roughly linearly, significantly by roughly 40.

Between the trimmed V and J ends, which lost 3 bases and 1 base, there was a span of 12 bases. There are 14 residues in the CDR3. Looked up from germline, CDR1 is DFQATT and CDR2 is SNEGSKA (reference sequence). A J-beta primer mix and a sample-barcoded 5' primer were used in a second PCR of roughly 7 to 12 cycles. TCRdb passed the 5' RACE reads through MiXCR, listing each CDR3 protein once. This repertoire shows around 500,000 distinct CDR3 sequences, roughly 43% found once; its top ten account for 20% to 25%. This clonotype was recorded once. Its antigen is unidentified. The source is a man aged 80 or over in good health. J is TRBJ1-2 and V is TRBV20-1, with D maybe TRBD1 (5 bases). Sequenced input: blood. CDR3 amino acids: CSASGPGDNYGYTF. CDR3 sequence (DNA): TGCAGTGCTAGTGGCCCGGGGGATAACTATGGCTACACCTTC.